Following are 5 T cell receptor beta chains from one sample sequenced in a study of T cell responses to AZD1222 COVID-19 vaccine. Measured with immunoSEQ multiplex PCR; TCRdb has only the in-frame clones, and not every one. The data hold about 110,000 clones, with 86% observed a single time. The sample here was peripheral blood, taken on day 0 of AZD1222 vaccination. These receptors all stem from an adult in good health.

CDR3 sequence (DNA): TGTGCCAGCTCGTCGAATGGGGGAGAGATTGGCTACACCTTC. This sequence encodes CASSSNGGEIGYTF. The chain employs TRBV18 and TRBJ1-2, with TRBD1 as a possible D gene (5 bases). Germline V gene data show CDR1 as KGHSH and CDR2 as LQKENI. The CDR3 has 14 residues. Trimming left V 6 bases short and J 7 bases short, with 18 bases between.

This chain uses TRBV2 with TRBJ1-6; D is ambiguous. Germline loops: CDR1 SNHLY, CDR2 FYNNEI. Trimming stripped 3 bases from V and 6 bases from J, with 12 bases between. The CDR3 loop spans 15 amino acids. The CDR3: CASSESGIGNSPLHF. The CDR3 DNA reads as TGTGCCAGCAGTGAGTCTGGGATTGGTAATTCACCCCTCCACTTT.

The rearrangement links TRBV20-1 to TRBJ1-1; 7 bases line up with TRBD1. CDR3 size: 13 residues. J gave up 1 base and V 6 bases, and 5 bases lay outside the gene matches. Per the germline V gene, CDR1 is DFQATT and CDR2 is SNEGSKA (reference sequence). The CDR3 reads CSASEGANTEAFF. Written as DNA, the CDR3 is TGCAGTGCGAGTGAGGGGGCGAACACTGAAGCTTTCTTT.

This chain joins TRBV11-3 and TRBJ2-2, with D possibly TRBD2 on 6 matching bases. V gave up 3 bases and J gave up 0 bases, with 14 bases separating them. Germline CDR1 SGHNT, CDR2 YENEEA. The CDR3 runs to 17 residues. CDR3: CASSLGLVNANTGELFF. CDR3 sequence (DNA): TGTGCCAGCAGCTTGGGACTGGTAAACGCGAACACCGGGGAGCTGTTTTTT. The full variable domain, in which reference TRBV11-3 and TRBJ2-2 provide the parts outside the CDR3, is EAGVVQSPRYKIIEKKQPVAFWCNPISGHNTLYWYLQNLGQGPELLIRYENEEAVDDSQLPKDRFSAERLKGVDSTLKIQPAELGDSAVYLCASSLGLVNANTGELFFGEGSRLTVL.

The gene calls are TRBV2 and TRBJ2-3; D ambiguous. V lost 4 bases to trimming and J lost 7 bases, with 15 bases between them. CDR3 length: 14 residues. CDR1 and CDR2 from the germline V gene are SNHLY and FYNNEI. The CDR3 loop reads CASSGPPTGNTQYF. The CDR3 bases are TGTGCCAGCAGTGGACCTCCAACCGGCAATACGCAGTATTTT.